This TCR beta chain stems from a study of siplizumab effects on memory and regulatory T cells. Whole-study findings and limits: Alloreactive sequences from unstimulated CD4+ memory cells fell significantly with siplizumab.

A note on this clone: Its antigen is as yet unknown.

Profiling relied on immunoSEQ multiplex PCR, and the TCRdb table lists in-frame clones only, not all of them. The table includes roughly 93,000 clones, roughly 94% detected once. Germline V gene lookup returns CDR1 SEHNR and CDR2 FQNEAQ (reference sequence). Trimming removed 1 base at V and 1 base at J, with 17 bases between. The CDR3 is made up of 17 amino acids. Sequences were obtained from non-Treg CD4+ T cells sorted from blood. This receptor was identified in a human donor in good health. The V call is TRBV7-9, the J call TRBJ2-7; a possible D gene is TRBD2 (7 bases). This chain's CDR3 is CASSLDGGGTLSYEQYF. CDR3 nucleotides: TGTGCCAGCAGCTTAGACGGGGGAGGGACATTGTCCTACGAGCAGTACTTC.